This TCR beta chain appears in the sequencing data of a study of beta chain features in type 1 diabetes (dated by TCRdb to between 2018 and 2020). As for the study more broadly: Patients and healthy donors did not differ in mean age, gender distribution, total cell number or subset yield. The study compared TCRB repertoires of sorted circulating CD4+ T cell subsets between recently diagnosed type 1 diabetes patients and matched healthy donors. A total of just under 110,000,000 sorted cells were examined across all samples, and RNA yield correlated strongly with the number of cells per subset. Regulatory and stem cell-like memory subsets were obtained from only 8 patients and roughly eight healthy donors, while naive and central memory subsets were obtained from all 30 or so donors. The study at large found these results: Naive, central memory and regulatory TCRB repertoires appeared more similar among patients than among healthy donors. Because cDNA was sequenced instead of genomic DNA, activated cells with high expression could be over-represented, although the groups did not differ in activation or CD3 levels. Only small numbers of individuals were included in the HLA sub-analyses, which left unresolved whether HLA type had any influence on TCRB rearrangement. A moderate but significant shortening of TCRB CDR3 length was observed in type 1 diabetes patients in all four CD4+ subsets. Patients with type 1 diabetes made fewer insertions and deleted more nucleotides at VDJ recombination sites, implying thymic rearrangement abnormalities. Shorter templates might have been favored by PCR, but patient and control samples were amplified and corrected together, so both groups would have been affected equally by any skew.

Each donor gave one peripheral blood draw, approximately 100 mL on average, collected into heparinised tubes. Using a panel that included CD45RO, CCR7, CD25, CD127, CD95 and CD27, naive, central memory, regulatory and stem cell-like memory CD4+ T cells were sorted on a BD FACSAria II. Every sorted population had a purity above 95%. PBMCs were separated immediately by Lymphoprep density gradient centrifugation and were stained directly, without being cultured. So that batch effects would be minimized, each experiment stained and sorted samples in pairs, pairing one healthy donor with one patient. There are a few counts of this clone. Its antigen target is currently unknown. Within one base of it there is no much larger clone, and no base qualities were kept. Deletion took 8 bases off V and 3 bases off J, with a span of 10 bases between the germline ends. Reading the germline V gene gives CDR1 ENHRY and CDR2 SYGVKD. From the cysteine through the phenylalanine, the CDR3 covers 12 amino acids. Just the 36-base CDR3 DNA is kept, in frame starting at base 1.

The High Capacity cDNA Reverse Transcription Kit was used to reverse transcribe all of the isolated RNA, meaning that expressed TCRB transcripts were what got sequenced. Deep immunoSEQ sequencing was applied to naive, central memory and regulatory T cell samples, giving an average of roughly 3.5 million total reads per sample. Sorted cells were lysed in RLT buffer, and RNA was extracted using DNase-treated RNeasy Micro or Mini kits according to cell number. To prevent cross-contamination, every cell subset was processed on its own, while patient and healthy donor samples were processed together. The immunoSEQ multiplex PCR was used to amplify TCRB sequences from cDNA, yielding 87-bp fragments that span the CDR3 region. Sequencing of the amplicons was done on the Illumina HiSeq platform. The paper's processing steps were these. Synthetic template baselines were used to correct PCR bias computationally, reads within Hamming distance 2 were collapsed, and singletons that could not be merged were discarded. Reads were aligned against IMGT so that V, D and J genes, CDR3 length and insertions or deletions at six rearrangement sites could be assigned. Within each subset, clonotype counts were normalized to sorted cell number, and only after that were true diversity and Gini coefficients computed with the tcR R package. Repertoire sharing was quantified using the overlap coefficient calculated on TCRB nucleotide sequences. TCRdb took over this immuneACCESS table, retaining in-frame rearrangements with V and J assigned. Such tables are incomplete; in checked studies, under half of the missing clones stem from an unresolved V gene, and the remainder is unexplained. V, J and clone size reflect that table, while D and trimming were determined from the DNA. This sample lists 160,000 or so clones; 9% were detected once. Roughly 0.7% of the sample belongs to the ten largest clones.

Source material: central memory CD4+ T cells from blood. The sequence was obtained from a woman aged 25 to 39 with type 1 diabetes. The chain uses TRBV10-3 and TRBJ2-5; the best D guess is TRBD1, with 5 bases matching. The CDR3 corresponds to CAIAGWEETQYF. The nucleotides are TGTGCCATCGCAGGGTGGGAAGAGACCCAGTACTTC.